Shown below are 2 T cell receptor beta chains from a single sample sequenced in a study of blood T cell repertoires in COVID-19. TCRdb keeps only in-frame clones here, not all; method: immunoSEQ multiplex PCR. This table has hundreds of thousands of clones, approximately 80% appearing once. Input material: peripheral blood. The source is a woman between 40 and 55 years old with active or convalescent COVID-19.

This clone has only one observation. The chain recombines TRBV12-3 or TRBV12-4 with TRBJ1-5; tentative D call: TRBD1 (6 bases). Trimming removed 6 bases from V and 7 bases from J, with 13 bases in between. The CDR3 runs 13 residues. In nucleotides, the CDR3 is TGTGCCAGCAGAGGGGACACGGGGCAGCCCCAGCATTTT. Residues: CASRGDTGQPQHF.

The chain uses TRBV30 and TRBJ1-2, with 7 bases matching TRBD1. Trimming took 2 bases from V and 4 from J; bases not matched to a gene: 4. CDR1 and CDR2 from the germline V gene are GTSNPN and SVGIG (reference sequence). The CDR3 sequence is 13 residues long. DNA for the CDR3: TGTGCCTGGAGTACCGGGACAGTCTATGGCTACACCTTC. It translates to CAWSTGTVYGYTF.